These 22 T cell receptor beta chains came from one sample sequenced in a study of blood T cell repertoires in COVID-19. The method was immunoSEQ multiplex PCR; TCRdb's version includes in-frame clones alone and lacks a portion of them. The sample includes approximately 210,000 clones, 88% of them seen just once. The source material was peripheral blood. The receptors stem from a man aged 40-50 years with acute or convalescent COVID-19.

This chain uses TRBV4-1 with TRBJ1-2; D might be TRBD1 (6 bases). There are 15 residues in the CDR3. V dropped 4 bases and J dropped 4 bases, with 16 bases sitting between them. Germline V gives CDR1 MGHRA, CDR2 YSYEKL. The CDR3 DNA reads TGCGCCAGCAGCCGACTAAAGACAGGTATCTATGGCTACACCTTC. This encodes CASSRLKTGIYGYTF.

The chain is built from TRBV19 and TRBJ1-1; D call uncertain. The germline CDR1 and CDR2 sequences are LNHDA and SQIVND (reference sequence). V lost 7 bases and J lost 0, with 6 bases in between. This CDR3 contains 12 residues. CDR3 DNA sequence: TGTGCCAGTATGAACTTGAACACTGAAGCTTTCTTT. This encodes CASMNLNTEAFF.

The rearrangement joins TRBV19 to TRBJ2-1; 12 positions agree with TRBD1. There are 17 residues in the CDR3. Germline V gene lookup returns CDR1 LNHDA and CDR2 SQIVND (reference sequence). Trimming at V came to 5 bases and at J to 0 bases, leaving 5 bases not matched to a gene. In DNA form, the CDR3 reads TGTGCCAGTAGTTTAGGGACAGGGGGCGCCTCCTACAATGAGCAGTTCTTC. Translation: CASSLGTGGASYNEQFF.

This chain joins TRBV2 and TRBJ2-2; 10 positions agree with TRBD1. Germline V gives CDR1 SNHLY, CDR2 FYNNEI. After removal of 8 bases from V and 7 bases from J, the junction contained 7 bases not matched to a gene. The CDR3 spans 14 residues. CDR3 DNA sequence: TGTGCCAGCGCGGGACAGGGGATACTCGGGGAGCTGTTTTTT. Its translation: CASAGQGILGELFF.

V gene TRBV25-1 combines with J gene TRBJ2-3; D gene uncertain. CDR1 is MGHDK and CDR2 is SYGVNS in the germline V gene. This CDR3 comprises 14 residues. V was pared by 1 base and J by 4 bases, with 9 bases between. The CDR3 DNA sequence: TGTGCCAGCAGTGAATTGAGCCTGGCAGATACGCAGTATTTT. Translating it yields CASSELSLADTQYF.

The rearrangement links TRBV9 to TRBJ1-2; possibly TRBD1 for D (5 bases). V was trimmed by 0 bases and J by 6 bases, leaving 15 bases between them. CDR1 and CDR2 from the germline V gene are SGDLS and YYNGEE. The CDR3 totals 15 residues. This chain's CDR3 is CASSVDGGMRDGYTF. As DNA, the CDR3 is TGTGCCAGCAGCGTAGACGGGGGGATGAGGGATGGCTACACCTTC.

The chain employs TRBV3-1 (or the pseudogene TRBV3-2) and TRBJ1-2; possibly TRBD1 for D (5 bases). This CDR3 has 13 residues. Germline V gene data show CDR1 as LGHDT and CDR2 as YNNKEL (reference sequence). The ends were cut back, 0 bases at V and 8 bases at J, with 10 bases in the middle. CDR3 in amino acids: CASSQDRVRGYTF. Here the CDR3 DNA reads TGTGCCAGCAGCCAAGACAGGGTAAGGGGCTACACCTTC.

The rearrangement joins TRBV6-2 or TRBV6-3 to TRBJ1-1; D possibly corresponds to TRBD1 (5 bases). This CDR3 has 13 residues. Germline-derived CDR1 and CDR2 are MNHEY and SVGEGT. Trimming removed 2 bases at V and 7 bases at J, with 11 bases between. The CDR3 protein is CASSYRGRDEAFF. The CDR3 DNA reads TGTGCCAGCAGTTACAGGGGAAGGGATGAAGCTTTCTTT.

V usage is TRBV12-3 or TRBV12-4 and J usage is TRBJ1-6; D gene ambiguous. This CDR3 has 11 amino acids. V gave up 6 bases and J gave up 13 bases, with 10 bases separating them. CDR3 amino acids: CASSPEGPLHF. CDR3 nucleotide sequence: TGTGCCAGCAGCCCCGAGGGTCCCCTCCACTTT.

The chain links TRBV4-1 to TRBJ1-4; D gene ambiguous. Germline CDR1 and CDR2: MGHRA and YSYEKL. Trimming pared 1 base from V and 2 bases from J, leaving 11 bases between. The CDR3 sequence is 16 residues long. In DNA form, the CDR3 reads TGCGCCAGCAGCCAAGGTCCGGTTATCACTAATGAAAAACTGTTTTTT. As protein: CASSQGPVITNEKLFF.

This chain uses TRBV27 with TRBJ2-2; a weak D match, TRBD2 (6 bases). The V end lost 1 base, the J end lost 4 bases, and 10 bases lay between the germline ends. From germline, CDR1 is MNHEY and CDR2 SMNVEV (reference sequence). CDR3 length equals 15 residues. The CDR3 region has the DNA TGTGCCAGCAGTTTATGGCAGGGACTCACCGGGGAGCTGTTTTTT. Residues: CASSLWQGLTGELFF.

The chain combines TRBV29-1 with TRBJ2-2, with a tentative D call TRBD1 (6 bases). This CDR3 comprises 14 residues. V lost 6 bases and J 4 bases, leaving 15 bases between the germline ends. Germline V gene sequence: CDR1 SQVTM, CDR2 ANQGSEA. The CDR3 sequence is CSVLRDTITGELFF. The CDR3 coding sequence is TGCAGCGTCCTCCGGGACACCATCACCGGGGAGCTGTTTTTT.

V gene TRBV11-3 combines with J gene TRBJ2-7; tentatively, D is TRBD1 (6 bases). The V and J ends lost 6 bases and 3 bases respectively, with 12 bases between them. Germline values: CDR1 SGHNT, CDR2 YENEEA. The CDR3 length is 13 residues. CDR3 coding DNA: TGTGCCAGCAGTCACGGACAGAACTACGAGCAGTACTTC. It translates to CASSHGQNYEQYF.

The chain combines TRBV10-3 with TRBJ2-3, with TRBD2 as a possible D gene (6 bases). V was pared by 2 bases and J by 1 base, with 10 bases between. The CDR3 covers 15 residues. Germline CDR1 is ENHRY and CDR2 is SYGVKD. DNA for the CDR3: TGTGCCATCAGTGAGCGGGGACTCGGCACAGATACGCAGTATTTT. This translates into CAISERGLGTDTQYF.

The V gene is TRBV7-9, the J gene TRBJ1-4; D not resolved. This CDR3 has 12 residues. Deletions cut 8 bases from V and 5 bases from J, with 9 bases between. CDR1 SEHNR and CDR2 FQNEAQ come from the germline V gene (reference sequence). CDR3 sequence: CASPGINEKLFF. CDR3 coding DNA: TGTGCCAGCCCCGGGATAAATGAAAAACTGTTTTTT. Together with reference TRBV7-9 and TRBJ1-4, the CDR3 gives the full variable domain: DTGVSQNPRHKITKRGQNVTFRCDPISEHNRLYWYRQTLGQGPEFLTYFQNEAQLEKSRLLSDRFSAERPKGSFSTLEIQRTEQGDSAMYLCASPGINEKLFFGSGTQLSVL.

V gene TRBV4-2 combines with J gene TRBJ2-1, with D perhaps TRBD2 (5 bases). The CDR3 is 15 amino acids. V lost 4 bases and J lost 0, with 10 bases in between. Germline V gene lookup returns CDR1 LGHNA and CDR2 YNFKEQ. In DNA form, the CDR3 reads TGTGCCAGCAGCCGGCACCTAGCCTCCTACAATGAGCAGTTCTTC. This encodes CASSRHLASYNEQFF.

The chain carries TRBV28 and TRBJ2-3; D might be TRBD1 (5 bases). This CDR3 contains 14 residues. Trimming removed 3 bases from V and 3 bases from J, with 10 bases in between. Germline V gene lookup returns CDR1 MDHEN and CDR2 SYDVKM. The CDR3 sequence: CASSFDDSTDTQYF. CDR3 coding DNA: TGTGCCAGCAGTTTCGACGACAGTACAGATACGCAGTATTTT.

V gene TRBV7-9 combines with J gene TRBJ2-7, with D possibly being TRBD2 (6 bases). The germline V gene encodes CDR1 SEHNR and CDR2 FQNEAQ (reference sequence). V dropped 5 bases and J dropped 6 bases, with 17 bases sitting between them. This CDR3 has 14 amino acids. The CDR3 DNA reads TGTGCCAGCAGCCCTAGAGGGCTAGCGAGCGAGCAGTACTTC. Protein sequence: CASSPRGLASEQYF.

CDR3: CASSLVAGSNSPLHF. The CDR3 bases are TGCGCCAGCAGCTTGGTTGCGGGTAGTAATTCACCCCTCCACTTT. The chain couples TRBV5-1 to TRBJ1-6; D call uncertain. The CDR3 length is 15 residues. Trimming left V 0 bases short and J 6 bases short, with 10 bases between. Germline V gene lookup returns CDR1 SGHRS and CDR2 YFSETQ.

V is TRBV4-3 and J is TRBJ2-3; TRBD1 is a possible D gene (6 bases). The CDR3 loop spans 16 amino acids. The germline gives CDR1 LGHNA, CDR2 YSLEER. V was pared by 0 bases and J by 1 base, with 11 bases between. The CDR3 protein is CASSQDGTRGTDTQYF. The DNA of the CDR3 is TGCGCCAGCAGCCAAGATGGGACAAGGGGCACAGATACGCAGTATTTT.

This chain uses TRBV2 with TRBJ1-1, with 11 bases identical to TRBD1. The CDR3 sequence is 15 residues long. V was clipped by 6 bases and J by 3 bases; unmatched bases: 6. Per germline, CDR1 SNHLY and CDR2 FYNNEI. The CDR3 DNA sequence: TGTGCCAGCAGGGGACAGGGGGGCATCGACACTGAAGCTTTCTTT. The encoded protein is CASRGQGGIDTEAFF.

V is TRBV27 and J is TRBJ2-5; TRBD1 is a possible D gene (6 bases). The CDR3 contains 13 residues. V lost 5 bases and J 7 bases, leaving 14 bases between the germline ends. The germline V gene has CDR1 MNHEY and CDR2 SMNVEV (reference sequence). The CDR3 is CASSIGQLATQYF. The CDR3 bases are TGTGCCAGCAGTATCGGACAGCTTGCGACCCAGTACTTC.